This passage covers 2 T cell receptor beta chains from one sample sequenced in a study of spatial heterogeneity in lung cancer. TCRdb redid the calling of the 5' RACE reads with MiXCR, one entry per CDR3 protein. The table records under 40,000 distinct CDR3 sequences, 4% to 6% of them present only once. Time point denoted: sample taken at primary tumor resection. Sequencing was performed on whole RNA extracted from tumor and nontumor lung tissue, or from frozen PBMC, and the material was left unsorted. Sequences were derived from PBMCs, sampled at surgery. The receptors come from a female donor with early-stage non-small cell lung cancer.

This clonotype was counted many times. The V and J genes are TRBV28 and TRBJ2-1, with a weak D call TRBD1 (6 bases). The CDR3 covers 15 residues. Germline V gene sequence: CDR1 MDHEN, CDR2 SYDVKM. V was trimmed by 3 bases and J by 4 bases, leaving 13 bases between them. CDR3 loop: CASSFSEGEYNEQFF. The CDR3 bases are TGTGCCAGCAGTTTTTCTGAGGGGGAGTACAATGAGCAGTTCTTC.

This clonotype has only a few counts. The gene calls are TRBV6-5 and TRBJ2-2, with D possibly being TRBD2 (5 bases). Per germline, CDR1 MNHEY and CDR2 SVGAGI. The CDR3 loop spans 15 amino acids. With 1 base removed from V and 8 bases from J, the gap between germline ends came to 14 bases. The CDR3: CASSYWEFTGGELFF. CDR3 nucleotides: TGTGCCAGCAGTTACTGGGAGTTTACCGGGGGGGAGCTGTTTTTT.